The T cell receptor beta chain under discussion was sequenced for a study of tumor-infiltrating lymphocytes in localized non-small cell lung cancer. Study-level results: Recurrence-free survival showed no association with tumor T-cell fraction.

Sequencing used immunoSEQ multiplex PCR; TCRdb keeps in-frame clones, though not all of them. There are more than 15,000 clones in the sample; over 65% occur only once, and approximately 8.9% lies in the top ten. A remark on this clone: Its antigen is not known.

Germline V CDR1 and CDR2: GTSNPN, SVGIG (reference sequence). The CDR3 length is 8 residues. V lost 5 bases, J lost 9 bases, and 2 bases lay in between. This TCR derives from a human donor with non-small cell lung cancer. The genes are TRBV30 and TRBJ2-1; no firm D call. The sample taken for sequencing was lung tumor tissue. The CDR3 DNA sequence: TGTGCCTGGGGTGAGCAGTTCTTC. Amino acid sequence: CAWGEQFF.